This T cell receptor (beta chain) was found in a study of shared clonotypes between healthy human individuals. Libraries were prepared by immunoSEQ multiplex PCR; TCRdb keeps only in-frame clonotypes and omits some of them. The sample lists millions of clones; more than 85% were seen once. Germline V gene sequence: CDR1 MNHNY, CDR2 SVGAGI (reference sequence). V shed 2 bases and J 3 bases; nucleotides not matched to a gene: 5. This CDR3 has 15 residues. CD4+ cells were split into CD45RA+ naive and CD45RA-negative memory subsets. The chain recombines TRBV6-6 with TRBJ1-2; 8 positions match TRBD1. The sample taken for sequencing was naive CD4+ T cells from PBMCs. Indicated subset: CD45RA+ positively selected. The clonotype was recovered from a man younger than 30 in good health. Some clones in this sample may be carry-over from other donors' samples. The CDR3 loop reads CASSYHPGGDYGYTF. CDR3 sequence (DNA): TGTGCCAGCAGTTACCACCCAGGGGGCGACTATGGCTACACCTTC.